This T cell receptor (beta chain) was recovered during a study of spatial heterogeneity in lung cancer. About the research overall: A unique TCR and UMI combination showed up more than ten times in raw reads, on average.

Time point: sample taken at primary tumor resection. Whole RNA was taken from tumor, nontumor lung or frozen PBMC; it was then sequenced unsorted. At least ten counts were recorded for this clonotype. Each CDR3 protein is one row after TCRdb ran MiXCR on the 5' RACE reads. The data contain some 40,000 distinct CDR3 sequences, approximately 5.2% of them singletons. V lost 5 bases to trimming and J lost 2 bases, with 7 bases between them. Germline V CDR1 and CDR2: SGHDN, FVKESK. The CDR3 has 12 amino acids. This sequence was found in a female donor with early-stage non-small cell lung cancer. Here the sequenced sample was PBMCs, taken at surgery. V is TRBV14 and J is TRBJ2-7; no definite D call. The CDR3 bases are TGTGCCAGCAGCTACCGTCCCTACGAGCAGTACTTC. It yields the protein CASSYRPYEQYF.